Listed below are T cell receptor beta chains from one sample, sequenced in a study of OX40 agonist ivuxolimab in advanced cancers. Repertoires were generated with immunoSEQ multiplex PCR, while TCRdb's copy carries only in-frame clones and drops some. The sample consists of about 95,000 clones, roughly nine tenths of them appearing once. The material was CD4+ or CD8+ T cells sorted from blood, obtained in a trial of the OX40 agonist ivuxolimab. The origin of the receptors is an adult with an advanced solid tumor such as melanoma, head and neck, liver or kidney cancer. The CDR3 runs from the conserved cysteine through the conserved F or W. The order of the fields is D gene, J gene, V gene, clone size, CDR3 DNA, CDR3 protein. A D gene is named only where the DNA matches it firmly. Expanded clones get a size class; other rows say once, few or many, or leave the size out.

-,TRBJ1-2,TRBV28,-,TGTGCCAGCAGTTTACCTTCAGGGTCTCCCTATGGCTACACCTTC,CASSLPSGSPYGYTF
-,TRBJ1-4,TRBV18,-,TGTGCCAGCTCAGCCGGCAGGGAGAAAAATGAAAAACTGTTTTTT,CASSAGREKNEKLFF
TRBD1,TRBJ1-5,TRBV5-4,once,TGTGCCAGCAGCTTCGGGACAGGGTCCTCCCAGCCCCAGCATTTT,CASSFGTGSSQPQHF
-,TRBJ2-3,TRBV4-1,-,TGCGCCAGCAGCCAAATTGTCTCAGATACGCAGTATTTT,CASSQIVSDTQYF
TRBD2,TRBJ2-1,TRBV28,-,TGTGCCAGCGGACTAGCGGGAGGGCGAGAGCAGTTCTTC,CASGLAGGREQFF
-,TRBJ1-2,TRBV9,-,TGTGCCAGCAGCGACGCCCCCGGGTCGTATGGCTACACCTTC,CASSDAPGSYGYTF
TRBD2,TRBJ2-3,TRBV7-9,-,TGTGCCAGCAGCTCAGGAGGACTAGCGGGCCGCTATAGCACAGATACGCAGTATTTT,CASSSGGLAGRYSTDTQYF
-,TRBJ2-1,TRBV4-2,-,TGTGCCAGCAGCCAAGTAAGGGGGAATGAGCAGTTCTTC,CASSQVRGNEQFF
TRBD1,TRBJ1-5,TRBV28,-,TGTGCCAGCAGTGTAACACAGGGGTTTGGGAGCAATCAGCCCCAGCATTTT,CASSVTQGFGSNQPQHF
TRBD2,TRBJ2-3,TRBV2,-,TGTGCCAGTCGACTAGCGGGGAACACAGATACGCAGTATTTT,CASRLAGNTDTQYF
-,TRBJ1-5,TRBV30,-,TGTGCCTGGAGGGACAATAGCAATCAGCCCCAGCATTTT,CAWRDNSNQPQHF
TRBD1,TRBJ1-5,TRBV18,-,TGTGCCAGCTCACCGGCCGACAGGGCGCAGCCCCAGCATTTT,CASSPADRAQPQHF
-,TRBJ2-7,TRBV5-1,-,TGCGCCAGCAGCCTCCAGAACCCCTCCTACGAGCAGTACTTC,CASSLQNPSYEQYF
TRBD2,TRBJ2-7,TRBV7-2,-,TGTGCCAGCAGCCCGGTTGGCCCGACTAGCGTCTCCTACGAGCAGTACTTC,CASSPVGPTSVSYEQYF
TRBD2,TRBJ2-3,TRBV27,-,TGTGCCAGCAGTTTAACGGGAGCTAGCGGGAGGGCCGCCGCAGATACGCAGTATTTT,CASSLTGASGRAAADTQYF
TRBD1,TRBJ2-7,TRBV19,-,TGTGCCAGTAGTATGAAGGGACAGGGTTACGAGCAGTACTTC,CASSMKGQGYEQYF
-,TRBJ2-5,TRBV7-9,-,TGTGCCAGCAGCTTAGGGGAGGTTGGACGGGGGAAAGAGACCCAGTACTTC,CASSLGEVGRGKETQYF
TRBD1,TRBJ2-7,TRBV5-5,once,TGTGCCAGCAGCCGGACAGGGGGTCGGGACGAGCAGTACTTC,CASSRTGGRDEQYF
-,TRBJ2-7,TRBV6-1,-,TGTGCCAGCAGTGCCCTCTGGGAGCAGTACTTC,CASSALWEQYF
-,TRBJ1-2,TRBV7-2,-,TGTGCCAGCAGCCCCTCCGGGATCTATGGCTACACCTTC,CASSPSGIYGYTF
TRBD1,TRBJ2-1,TRBV19,-,TGTGCCAGTACCCCATTGGCGGGACAGGGGGGGGATGAGCAGTTCTTC,CASTPLAGQGGDEQFF
-,TRBJ1-4,TRBV5-1,-,TGCGCCAGCAGCTTTCAGGGTTCAACTAATGAAAAACTGTTTTTT,CASSFQGSTNEKLFF
TRBD1,TRBJ1-2,TRBV27,-,TGTGCCAGCAGCCTGGGGGACAGGGATGGGTATGGCTACACCTTC,CASSLGDRDGYGYTF
TRBD2,TRBJ2-7,TRBV6-5,once,TGTGCCAGCAAGGGGCGGGGGTCCTCCTACGAGCAGTACTTC,CASKGRGSSYEQYF
-,TRBJ1-2,TRBV4-1,few,TGCGCCAGCAGCCAAGATAGTGTTTTAAGGGTCGGCTACACCTTC,CASSQDSVLRVGYTF
-,TRBJ1-2,TRBV28,-,TGTGCCAGCAGACAATTGGGGGGGCCGTTTCTTGGCTACACCTTC,CASRQLGGPFLGYTF
TRBD1,TRBJ2-1,TRBV19,-,TGTGCCAGTAGTCCAGGACAGGGTAACAATGAGCAGTTCTTC,CASSPGQGNNEQFF
TRBD1,TRBJ2-3,TRBV18,-,TGTGCCAGCTCAAGGGGACAGCACACAGATACGCAGTATTTT,CASSRGQHTDTQYF
-,TRBJ1-6,TRBV5-1,-,TGCGCCAGCAGCGCGGACAGAAAGGCGGATTCACCCCTCCACTTT,CASSADRKADSPLHF
-,TRBJ2-3,TRBV5-1,-,TGCGCCAGCAGCGAGTCCACAGATACGCAGTATTTT,CASSESTDTQYF
TRBD2,TRBJ2-7,TRBV11-2,-,TGTGCCAGCAGCTTAGGGACTAGCGCCAAATACGAGCAGTACTTC,CASSLGTSAKYEQYF
-,TRBJ1-1,TRBV7-2,-,TGTGCCAGCAGCTTAGCGCCCGTATCCGGAGCTTTCTTT,CASSLAPVSGAFF
-,TRBJ1-4,TRBV6-5,-,TGTGCCAGCAGTTACGGCGGGGGGAATGAAAAACTGTTTTTT,CASSYGGGNEKLFF
TRBD1,TRBJ2-2,TRBV10-3,-,TGTGCCATCAGTGACTCCCGTACAGGGGGAGACACCGGGGAGCTGTTTTTT,CAISDSRTGGDTGELFF
TRBD1,TRBJ1-5,TRBV30,-,TGTGCCTGGACAGGGGGCTTCAATCAGCCCCAGCATTTT,CAWTGGFNQPQHF
TRBD2,TRBJ2-3,TRBV11-2,-,TGTGCCAGCAGCTTGGGCGGGAGGGCGAGAGATACGCAGTATTTT,CASSLGGRARDTQYF
-,TRBJ1-2,TRBV28,-,TGTGCCAGCAGTTTACGTACAGTCGGCTACACCTTC,CASSLRTVGYTF
TRBD2,TRBJ2-7,TRBV7-2,few,TGTGCCAGCAGCTTAAATCGGACTAGCGGGGGCAGAACCTACGAGCAGTACTTC,CASSLNRTSGGRTYEQYF
-,TRBJ2-7,TRBV11-3,-,TGTGCCAGCAGCTTAGCGGGCGGGTCCTACGAGCAGTACTTC,CASSLAGGSYEQYF
TRBD1,TRBJ2-2,TRBV27,-,TGTGCCAGCAGTTTATCGCAGGGACAGGGAAGGACCGGGGAGCTGTTTTTT,CASSLSQGQGRTGELFF
-,TRBJ2-3,TRBV5-1,-,TGCGCCAGCAGCTCGACAGGAGACCTCACAGATACGCAGTATTTT,CASSSTGDLTDTQYF
TRBD1,TRBJ2-3,TRBV5-1,-,TGCGCCAGCAGCTATGGGGGACAGGGGAGCACAGATACGCAGTATTTT,CASSYGGQGSTDTQYF
TRBD2,TRBJ2-3,TRBV30,-,TGTGCCTGGAGGGGGGGACTAGCGGGAGGCCCAGATACGCAGTATTTT,CAWRGGLAGGPDTQYF
-,TRBJ2-1,TRBV5-1,-,TGCGCCAGCAGCTCCGAAGGATACAATGAGCAGTTCTTC,CASSSEGYNEQFF
TRBD2,TRBJ2-7,TRBV5-1,-,TGCGCCAGCAGCCATAGCGGGAGTTCCTACGAGCAGTACTTC,CASSHSGSSYEQYF
-,TRBJ2-1,TRBV5-1,-,TGCGCCAGCAGCTCAATGGTGCACAATGAGCAGTTCTTC,CASSSMVHNEQFF
TRBD2,TRBJ2-1,TRBV6-5,-,TGTGCCAGCAGTACCCCTACCGGGACTAGGCCATTCTTC,CASSTPTGTRPFF
TRBD1,TRBJ1-2,TRBV30,-,TGTGCCTGGAAGGATCTCGGACAGGGGGGCCGTAATCCCCAACTACGCTATGGCTACACCTTC,CAWKDLGQGGRNPQLRYGYTF
TRBD1,TRBJ1-3,TRBV6-4,-,TGTGCGAGAGGGGGCTCACAGTACCAGACTGGAAACACCATATATTTT,CARGGSQYQTGNTIYF